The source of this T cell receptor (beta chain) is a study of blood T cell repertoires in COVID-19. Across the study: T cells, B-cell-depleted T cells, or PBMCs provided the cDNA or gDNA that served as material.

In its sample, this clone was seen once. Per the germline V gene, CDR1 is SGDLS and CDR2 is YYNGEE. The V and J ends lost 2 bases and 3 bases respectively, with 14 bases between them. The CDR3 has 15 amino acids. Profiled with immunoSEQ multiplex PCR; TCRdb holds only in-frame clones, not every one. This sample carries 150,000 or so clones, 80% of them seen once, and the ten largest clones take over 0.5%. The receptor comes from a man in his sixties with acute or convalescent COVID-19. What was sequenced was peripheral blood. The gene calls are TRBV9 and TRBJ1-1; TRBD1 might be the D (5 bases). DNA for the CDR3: TGTGCCAGCAGCGTCACCAATCAAGGGGACACTGAAGCTTTCTTT. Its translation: CASSVTNQGDTEAFF.